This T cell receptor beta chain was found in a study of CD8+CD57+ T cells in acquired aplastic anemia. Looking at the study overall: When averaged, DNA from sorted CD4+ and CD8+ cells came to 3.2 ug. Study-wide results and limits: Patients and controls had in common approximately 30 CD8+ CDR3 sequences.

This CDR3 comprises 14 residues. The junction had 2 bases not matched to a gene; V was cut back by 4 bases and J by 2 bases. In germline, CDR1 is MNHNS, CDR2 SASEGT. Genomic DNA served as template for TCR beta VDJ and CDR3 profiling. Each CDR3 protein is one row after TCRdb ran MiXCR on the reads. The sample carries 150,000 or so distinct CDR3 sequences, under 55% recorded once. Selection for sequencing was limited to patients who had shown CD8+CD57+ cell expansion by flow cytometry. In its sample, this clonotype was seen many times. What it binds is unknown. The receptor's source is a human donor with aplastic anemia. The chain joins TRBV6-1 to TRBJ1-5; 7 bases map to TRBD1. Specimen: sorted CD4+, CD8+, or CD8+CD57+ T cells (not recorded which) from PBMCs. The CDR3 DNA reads TGTGCCAGCAGTGGGGGACAGCGCAATCAGCCCCAGCATTTT. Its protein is CASSGGQRNQPQHF.